Shown below are 9 T cell receptor beta chains from a single sample sequenced in a study of OX40 agonist ivuxolimab in advanced cancers. Assay used: immunoSEQ multiplex PCR; TCRdb lists only in-frame clones, some missing. This sample has under 95,000 clones; about 85% occur once, and the top ten carry roughly a sixth. Sample: CD4+ or CD8+ T cells sorted from blood, taken in a trial of the OX40 agonist ivuxolimab. The origin of the receptors is an adult with an advanced solid tumor such as melanoma, head and neck, liver or kidney cancer.

The chain carries TRBV4-1 and TRBJ1-2; D remains ambiguous. Germline loops: CDR1 MGHRA, CDR2 YSYEKL. CDR3 size: 14 residues. Trimming stripped 0 bases from V and 8 bases from J, with 13 bases between. CDR3 nucleotide sequence: TGCGCCAGCAGCCAAGAAGAATGGTCGGGAGGCTACACCTTC. It translates to CASSQEEWSGGYTF.

The J gene is TRBJ2-7, the V gene TRBV6-1; the match to TRBD2 covers 8 bases. The CDR3 runs 14 residues. Germline CDR1 MNHNS, CDR2 SASEGT. With 3 bases clipped from V and 3 bases from J, the junction kept 4 bases outside the gene matches. CDR3 protein: CASSDQGTSYEQYF. Here the CDR3 DNA reads TGTGCCAGCAGTGACCAGGGGACTAGCTACGAGCAGTACTTC.

The gene calls are TRBV28 and TRBJ1-2, with D possibly being TRBD1 (5 bases). Between the trimmed V and J ends, which lost 4 bases and 6 bases, there was a span of 12 bases. The CDR3 consists of 13 residues. Germline values: CDR1 MDHEN, CDR2 SYDVKM. The CDR3 spells CASSWGEGNGYTF. CDR3 in DNA: TGTGCCAGCAGTTGGGGGGAAGGGAATGGCTACACCTTC.

This chain links TRBV29-1 with TRBJ2-5; D is uncertain. Germline CDR1 and CDR2: SQVTM and ANQGSEA. Trimming shortened V by 4 bases and J by 8 bases, and 8 bases separated the two germline ends. The CDR3 length is 10 residues. The CDR3 nucleotides read TGCAGCGTTGGCGAGGTAACCCAGTACTTC. Translation: CSVGEVTQYF.

The chain is built from TRBV19 and TRBJ2-1; 8 bases fit TRBD1. The CDR3 is 16 amino acids. The J segment lost 1 base and the V segment lost 2 bases, leaving 4 bases of the junction unmatched. Germline V gene lookup returns CDR1 LNHDA and CDR2 SQIVND (reference sequence). CDR3 nucleotide sequence: TGTGCCAGTAGTATAAACAGGGGGTCGTCCTACAATGAGCAGTTCTTC. Amino acids: CASSINRGSSYNEQFF.

V gene TRBV27 combines with J gene TRBJ2-3, with 7 positions matching TRBD1. V gave up 4 bases and J gave up 3 bases; unmatched junction bases: 16. This CDR3 spans 18 amino acids. Germline V gene lookup returns CDR1 MNHEY and CDR2 SMNVEV (reference sequence). In DNA form, the CDR3 reads TGTGCCAGCAGTTCCTCCTGGGACAGATCCACAAATACAGATACGCAGTATTTT. Amino acids: CASSSSWDRSTNTDTQYF.

The chain is built from TRBV5-4 and TRBJ2-5; D gene uncertain. CDR3 length equals 14 residues. V shed 1 base and J shed 1 base, with 8 bases lying between them. Looked up from germline, CDR1 is SGHNT and CDR2 is YYREEE (reference sequence). This CDR3 is CASSLIHTQETQYF. In DNA, the CDR3 is TGTGCCAGCAGCTTGATACATACCCAAGAGACCCAGTACTTC.

The V and J genes are TRBV14 and TRBJ2-7, with 8 bases aligning to TRBD2. The CDR3 has 17 residues. CDR1 and CDR2 from the germline V gene are SGHDN and FVKESK. The V segment lost 0 bases and the J segment 0 bases; nucleotides outside the gene matches: 7. For the CDR3, the DNA is TGTGCCAGCAGCCAAGAAGACCCGACTAGCGTCTCCTACGAGCAGTACTTC. Translating it yields CASSQEDPTSVSYEQYF.

This sequence joins TRBV19 and TRBJ2-7, with D tentatively TRBD1 (6 bases). Germline CDR1 LNHDA, CDR2 SQIVND (reference sequence). The CDR3 totals 15 residues. V was shortened by 3 bases and J by 0 bases, with 12 bases between the two germline ends. The CDR3 sequence: CASSISGEPSYEQYF. The DNA of the CDR3 is TGTGCCAGTAGTATCTCAGGGGAACCCTCCTACGAGCAGTACTTC.